The clone carrying this T cell receptor (beta chain) was seen a few times. Its antigen remains unidentified. The PCR was carried out with 60 Vbeta primers and 13 Jbeta primers. This table comes from immunoSEQ multiplex PCR, and its TCRdb copy is limited to in-frame clones, with some not included. The sample lists approximately 93,000 clones; 79% were seen once. The sample is drawn from a study of cytomegalovirus exposure and HLA in healthy donors. Study details: In an early release, HLA-typed donors contributed tens of millions of unique TCR sequences. Findings and caveats of the study: Common viral pathogens (according to a later analysis) appeared linked to several of the most significant clusters. The investigators catalogued some 150 TCR beta chains as cytomegalovirus-associated.

The CDR3 loop spans 15 amino acids. Between the trimmed V and J ends, which lost 6 bases and 0 bases, there was a span of 12 bases. Germline CDR1 and CDR2: MNHEY and SVGAGI. V is TRBV6-5 and J is TRBJ1-5; D uncertain. The receptor was isolated from a woman in her thirties or forties in good health and CMV-seronegative. Sequenced material: PBMCs. Written as DNA, the CDR3 is TGTGCCAGCAGGCGGGCGGCGTATAGCAATCAGCCCCAGCATTTT. This sequence encodes CASRRAAYSNQPQHF.